Shown below are 10 T cell receptor beta chains from a single sample sequenced in a study of OX40 agonist ivuxolimab in advanced cancers. Generated by immunoSEQ multiplex PCR, the TCRdb table keeps only in-frame clones and is missing some. The sample shows 75,000 to 100,000 clones, roughly 90% of them seen only once. The material sequenced was CD4+ or CD8+ T cells sorted from blood, taken in a trial of the OX40 agonist ivuxolimab. Receptor source: an adult with an advanced solid tumor such as melanoma, head and neck, liver or kidney cancer.

This clone was found once. The chain carries TRBV5-4 and TRBJ2-3, with 7 bases aligning to TRBD1. The ends lost 6 bases at V and 4 bases at J; junction bases unmatched: 5. The CDR3 length is 13 residues. Germline lookup yields CDR1 SGHNT and CDR2 YYREEE (reference sequence). The CDR3 loop is CASNAQGPDTQYF. CDR3 sequence (DNA): TGTGCCAGCAACGCACAGGGGCCAGATACGCAGTATTTT.

The genes are TRBV29-1 and TRBJ1-5; 8 bases match TRBD1. The CDR3 is made up of 13 amino acids. Germline V gives CDR1 SQVTM, CDR2 ANQGSEA. Trimming took 4 bases from V and 5 from J; bases not matched to a gene: 4. The CDR3 DNA reads as TGCAGCGTTGTCACAGGGGGTGATCAGCCCCAGCATTTT. This encodes CSVVTGGDQPQHF.

The sample holds one count of this clone. The rearrangement links TRBV6-5 to TRBJ2-1; 7 bases are a match to TRBD1. Germline CDR1 is MNHEY and CDR2 is SVGAGI. CDR3 length equals 15 residues. The junction had 6 bases not matched to a gene; V was cut back by 2 bases and J by 5 bases. In nucleotides, the CDR3 is TGTGCCAGCAGTTACATGACAGGGTGGGACAATGAGCAGTTCTTC. Its translation is CASSYMTGWDNEQFF.

V and J are TRBV7-8 and TRBJ1-1; a possible D gene is TRBD1 (5 bases). This CDR3 contains 15 residues. Germline loops: CDR1 SGHVS, CDR2 FQNEAQ. Deletions cut 1 base from V and 5 bases from J, with 14 bases between. CDR3 loop: CASSLEVGAGTEAFF. In DNA, the CDR3 is TGTGCCAGCAGCTTAGAGGTAGGGGCGGGAACTGAAGCTTTCTTT.

The chain joins TRBV2 to TRBJ2-1; no firm D call. CDR3 length: 13 residues. The V gene lost 6 bases and the J gene lost 2 bases, with 8 bases spanning the gap. Looked up from germline, CDR1 is SNHLY and CDR2 is FYNNEI. CDR3 residues: CASRGGPYNEQFF. CDR3 nucleotides: TGTGCCAGCAGAGGCGGCCCCTACAATGAGCAGTTCTTC.

This chain connects TRBV7-2 to TRBJ1-5; D is ambiguous. Trimming removed 7 bases at V and 9 bases at J, with 16 bases between. This CDR3 is built from 13 residues. The germline CDR1 and CDR2 sequences are SGHTA and FQGNSA. The CDR3 region is CASIPYRAGPQHF. CDR3 nucleotide sequence: TGTGCCAGCATCCCATATCGCGCAGGGCCCCAGCATTTT.

Here the CDR3 reads CASSRDRVGNSPLHF. As DNA, the CDR3 is TGTGCCAGCAGCCGTGACAGGGTGGGTAATTCACCCCTCCACTTT. The chain combines TRBV6-5 with TRBJ1-6; 7 nucleotides line up with TRBD1. Germline CDR1 reads MNHEY; CDR2 reads SVGAGI. With V trimmed by 6 bases and J by 6 bases, 8 bases remained unmatched. The length of the CDR3 is 15 residues.

The V and J genes are TRBV6-1 and TRBJ1-1; D perhaps matches TRBD1 (5 bases). The germline V gene has CDR1 MNHNS and CDR2 SASEGT. The CDR3 runs 16 residues. V lost 3 bases to trimming and J lost 0 bases, with 14 bases between them. As DNA, the CDR3 is TGTGCCAGCAGTGAGACAGTTATCAACTTGAACACTGAAGCTTTCTTT. Its protein is CASSETVINLNTEAFF.

This clone has only a few counts. This chain uses TRBV20-1 with TRBJ1-2; D is unresolved. Per the germline V gene, CDR1 is DFQATT and CDR2 is SNEGSKA (reference sequence). Trimming cost V 6 bases and J 4 bases, with 9 bases left between them. The CDR3 covers 11 residues. CDR3 bases: TGCAGTGCCCCACTAATCTATGGCTACACCTTC. Translation: CSAPLIYGYTF.

The chain employs TRBV7-2 and TRBJ2-7; 9 bases map to TRBD2. J gave up 5 bases and V 3 bases, and 5 bases lay outside the gene matches. Germline V gives CDR1 SGHTA, CDR2 FQGNSA. The CDR3 length is 14 residues. DNA for the CDR3: TGTGCCAGCAGCTTGCGGCGGGGGGGCGACGAGCAGTACTTC. Translated, it gives CASSLRRGGDEQYF.